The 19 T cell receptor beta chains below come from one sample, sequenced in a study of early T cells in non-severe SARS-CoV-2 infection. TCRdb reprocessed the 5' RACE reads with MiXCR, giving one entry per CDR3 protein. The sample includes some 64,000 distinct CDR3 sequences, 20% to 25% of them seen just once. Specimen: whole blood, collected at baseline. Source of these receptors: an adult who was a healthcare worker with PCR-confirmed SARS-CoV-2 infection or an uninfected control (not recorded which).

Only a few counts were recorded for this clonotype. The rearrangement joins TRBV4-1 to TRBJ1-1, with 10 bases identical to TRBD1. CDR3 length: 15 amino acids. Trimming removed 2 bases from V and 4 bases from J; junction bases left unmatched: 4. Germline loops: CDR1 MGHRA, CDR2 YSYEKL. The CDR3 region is CASSQRQGAATEAFF. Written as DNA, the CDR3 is TGCGCCAGCAGCCAAAGACAGGGGGCCGCCACTGAAGCTTTCTTT.

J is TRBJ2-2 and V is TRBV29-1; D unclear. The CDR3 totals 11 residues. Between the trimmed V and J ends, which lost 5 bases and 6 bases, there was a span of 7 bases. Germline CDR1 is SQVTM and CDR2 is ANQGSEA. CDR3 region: CSVRPPGELFF. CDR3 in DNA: TGCAGCGTTAGGCCACCCGGGGAGCTGTTTTTT.

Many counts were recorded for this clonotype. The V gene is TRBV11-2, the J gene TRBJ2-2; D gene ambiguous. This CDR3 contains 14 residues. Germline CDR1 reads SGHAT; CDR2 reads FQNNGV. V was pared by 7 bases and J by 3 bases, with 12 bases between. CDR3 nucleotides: TGTGCCAGCACCTTGGAGCCTCACACCGGGGAGCTGTTTTTT. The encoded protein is CASTLEPHTGELFF.

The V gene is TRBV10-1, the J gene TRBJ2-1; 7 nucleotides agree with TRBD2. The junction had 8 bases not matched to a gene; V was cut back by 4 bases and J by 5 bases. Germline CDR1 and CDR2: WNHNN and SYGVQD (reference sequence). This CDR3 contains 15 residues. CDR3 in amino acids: CASSARAGPHNEQFF. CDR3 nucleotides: TGCGCCAGCAGTGCCAGAGCGGGGCCCCACAATGAGCAGTTCTTC.

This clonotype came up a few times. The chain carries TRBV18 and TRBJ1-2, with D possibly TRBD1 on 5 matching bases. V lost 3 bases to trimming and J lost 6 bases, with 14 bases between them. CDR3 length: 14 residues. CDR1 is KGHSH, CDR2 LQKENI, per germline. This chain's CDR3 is CASSPRGDTDGYTF. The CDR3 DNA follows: TGTGCCAGCTCACCCCGGGGGGATACGGATGGCTACACCTTC. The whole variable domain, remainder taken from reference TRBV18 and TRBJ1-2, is NAGVMQNPRHLVRRRGQEARLRCSPMKGHSHVYWYRQLPEEGLKFMVYLQKENIIDESGMPKERFSAEFPKEGPSILRIQQVVRGDSAAYFCASSPRGDTDGYTFGSGTRLTVV.

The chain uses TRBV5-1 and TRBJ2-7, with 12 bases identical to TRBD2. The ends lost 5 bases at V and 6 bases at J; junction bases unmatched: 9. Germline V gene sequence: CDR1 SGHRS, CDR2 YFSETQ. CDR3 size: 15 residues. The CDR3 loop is CASSLWTSGAPEQYF. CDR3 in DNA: TGCGCCAGCAGTCTTTGGACTAGCGGGGCCCCCGAGCAGTACTTC.

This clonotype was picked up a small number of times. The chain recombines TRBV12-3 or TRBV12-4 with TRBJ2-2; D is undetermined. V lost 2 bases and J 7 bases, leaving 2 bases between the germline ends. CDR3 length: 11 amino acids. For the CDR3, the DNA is TGTGCCAGCAGTTTAATCGGGGAGCTGTTTTTT. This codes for CASSLIGELFF.

The CDR3 protein is CATSRAILTSGGNEQFF. The CDR3 bases are TGTGCCACCAGCAGAGCTATCCTGACTAGCGGGGGAAATGAGCAGTTCTTC. V and J are TRBV15 and TRBJ2-1; 12 bases are a match to TRBD2. Germline V gene sequence: CDR1 LNHNV, CDR2 YYDKDF (reference sequence). The CDR3 has 17 amino acids. Trimming at V came to 1 base and at J to 7 bases, leaving 8 bases not matched to a gene.

The CDR3 loop is CSASYSRAPYEQYF. The CDR3 region has the DNA TGCAGTGCTTCCTATTCCAGGGCCCCCTACGAGCAGTACTTC. This rearrangement joins TRBV20-1 to TRBJ2-7; TRBD1 might be the D (5 bases). The V gene lost 5 bases and the J gene lost 2 bases, with 16 bases spanning the gap. This CDR3 contains 14 residues. The germline CDR1 and CDR2 sequences are DFQATT and SNEGSKA (reference sequence).

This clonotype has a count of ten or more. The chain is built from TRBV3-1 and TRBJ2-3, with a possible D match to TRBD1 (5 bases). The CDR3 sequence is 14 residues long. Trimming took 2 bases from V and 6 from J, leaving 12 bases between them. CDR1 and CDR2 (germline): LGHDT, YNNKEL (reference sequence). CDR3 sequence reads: CASSQIEQADTQYF. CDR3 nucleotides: TGTGCCAGCAGCCAAATTGAACAGGCCGATACGCAGTATTTT.

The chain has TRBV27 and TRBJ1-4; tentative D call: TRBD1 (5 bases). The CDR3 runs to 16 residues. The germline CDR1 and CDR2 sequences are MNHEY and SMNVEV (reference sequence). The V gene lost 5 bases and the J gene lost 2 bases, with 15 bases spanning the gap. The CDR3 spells CASSRGGSGTNEKLFF. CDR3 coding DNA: TGTGCCAGCAGTCGGGGCGGGTCGGGCACTAATGAAAAACTGTTTTTT.

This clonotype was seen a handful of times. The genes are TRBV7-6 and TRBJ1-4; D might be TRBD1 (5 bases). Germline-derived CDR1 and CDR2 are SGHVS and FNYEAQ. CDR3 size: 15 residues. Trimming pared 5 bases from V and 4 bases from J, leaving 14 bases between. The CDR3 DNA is TGTGCCAGCAGCCCGATTGGGGGGGGTAATGAAAAACTGTTTTTT. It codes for CASSPIGGGNEKLFF.

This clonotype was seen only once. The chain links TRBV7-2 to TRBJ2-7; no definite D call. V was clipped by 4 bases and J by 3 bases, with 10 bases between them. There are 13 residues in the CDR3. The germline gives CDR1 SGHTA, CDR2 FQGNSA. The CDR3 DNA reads TGTGCCAGCAGCTCCCGGACGAGCTACGAGCAGTACTTC. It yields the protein CASSSRTSYEQYF.

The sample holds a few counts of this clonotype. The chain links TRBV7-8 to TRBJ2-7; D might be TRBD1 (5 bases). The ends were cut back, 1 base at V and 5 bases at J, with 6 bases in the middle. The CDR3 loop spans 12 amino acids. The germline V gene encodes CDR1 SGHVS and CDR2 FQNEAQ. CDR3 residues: CASSLGRDEQYF. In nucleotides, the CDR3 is TGTGCCAGCAGCTTAGGCAGGGACGAGCAGTACTTC.

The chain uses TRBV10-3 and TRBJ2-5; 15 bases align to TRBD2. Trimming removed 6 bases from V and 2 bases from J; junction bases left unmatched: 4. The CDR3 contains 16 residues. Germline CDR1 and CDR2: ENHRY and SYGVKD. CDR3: CAISAGTSGGQETQYF. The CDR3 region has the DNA TGTGCCATCAGCGCCGGGACTAGCGGGGGGCAAGAGACCCAGTACTTC.

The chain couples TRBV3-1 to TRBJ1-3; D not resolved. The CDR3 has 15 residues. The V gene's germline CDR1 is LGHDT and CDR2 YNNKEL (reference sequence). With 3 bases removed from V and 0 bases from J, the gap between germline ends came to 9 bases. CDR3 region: CASSQRGGSGNTIYF. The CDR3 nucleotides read TGTGCCAGCAGCCAGAGAGGCGGCTCTGGAAACACCATATATTTT.

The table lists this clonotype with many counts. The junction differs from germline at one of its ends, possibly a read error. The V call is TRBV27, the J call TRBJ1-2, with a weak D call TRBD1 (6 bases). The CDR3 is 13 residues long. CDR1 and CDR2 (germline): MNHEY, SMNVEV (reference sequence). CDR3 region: CASSFGDKNGYTF. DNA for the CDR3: TGTGCCAGTAGTTTTGGGGACAAGAATGGCTACACCTTC.

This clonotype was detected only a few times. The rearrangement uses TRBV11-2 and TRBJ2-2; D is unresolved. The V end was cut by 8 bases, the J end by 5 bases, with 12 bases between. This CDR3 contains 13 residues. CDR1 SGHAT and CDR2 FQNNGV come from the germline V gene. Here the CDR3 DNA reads TGTGCCAGCGCGCCGCGAACGACCGGGGAGCTGTTTTTT. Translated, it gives CASAPRTTGELFF.

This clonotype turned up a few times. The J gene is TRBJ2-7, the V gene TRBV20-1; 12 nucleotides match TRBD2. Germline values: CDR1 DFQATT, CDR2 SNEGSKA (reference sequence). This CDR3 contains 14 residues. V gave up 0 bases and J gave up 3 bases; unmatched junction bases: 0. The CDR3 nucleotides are TGCAGTGCTAGAGAGACTAGCGGGGGCTACGAGCAGTACTTC. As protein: CSARETSGGYEQYF.